The 31 T cell receptor beta chains given below trace back to one sample, sequenced in a study of spatial heterogeneity in lung cancer. TCRdb called the 5' RACE reads again in MiXCR, with one record for every CDR3 protein. Of around 10,000 distinct CDR3 sequences in the sample, around 3.9% were seen once. Documented time point: sample taken at primary tumor resection. Tumor, nontumor lung or frozen PBMC supplied whole RNA, sequenced without sorting. The sample consisted of normal lung tissue next to the tumor, taken at surgery. These receptors came from a male donor with early-stage non-small cell lung cancer.

This clonotype was detected many times. This beta chain was picked up by a library intended for alpha chains and is off target, so its count carries little meaning. The V and J genes are TRBV9 and TRBJ2-7; D gene ambiguous. Germline V lookup: CDR1 SGDLS, CDR2 YYNGEE. V was shortened by 4 bases and J by 0 bases, with 11 bases between the two germline ends. The CDR3 is 14 amino acids. The CDR3 is CASSPQLDSYEQYF. CDR3 coding DNA: TGTGCCAGCAGCCCCCAGTTGGACTCCTACGAGCAGTACTTC. Filled out from reference TRBV9 and TRBJ2-7, the complete variable domain reads DSGVTQTPKHLITATGQRVTLRCSPRSGDLSVYWYQQSLDQGLQFLIQYYNGEERAKGNILERFSAQQFPDLHSELNLSSLELGDSALYFCASSPQLDSYEQYFGPGTRLTVT.

Many counts were recorded for this clonotype. This beta chain slipped into a library made for alpha chains as a stray read, so its size is not meaningful. This sequence joins TRBV28 and TRBJ2-7; no reliable D call. Trimming shortened V by 6 bases and J by 2 bases, and 20 bases separated the two germline ends. The length of the CDR3 is 16 residues. Germline V lookup: CDR1 MDHEN, CDR2 SYDVKM. CDR3 nucleotide sequence: TGTGCCAGCAGCTCCCCCTGGCAATTCCAAACCTACGAGCAGTACTTC. Translated, it gives CASSSPWQFQTYEQYF.

In its sample, this clonotype was seen many times. The library was designed around alpha chains, so this beta chain is a stray read whose abundance carries little weight. The J gene is TRBJ2-1, the V gene TRBV29-1; D is possibly TRBD1 (6 bases). The V gene's germline CDR1 is SQVTM and CDR2 ANQGSEA. With 2 bases removed from V and 9 bases from J, the gap between germline ends came to 11 bases. This CDR3 comprises 12 residues. The CDR3 loop is CSVERDKIEQFF. The CDR3, as DNA: TGCAGCGTTGAAAGGGACAAGATTGAGCAGTTCTTC.

This clonotype was observed a handful of times. In a library made to pick up alpha chains, this beta chain is a stray read with a size that means little. V gene TRBV4-3 combines with J gene TRBJ2-3; TRBD2 matches at 12 bases. Germline CDR1 and CDR2: LGHNA and YSLEER. V was pared by 1 base and J by 3 bases, with 5 bases of the junction left unmatched. The CDR3 has 17 amino acids. This chain's CDR3 is CASSQGLAGALTDTQYF. CDR3 bases: TGCGCCAGCAGCCAAGGACTAGCGGGAGCATTGACAGATACGCAGTATTTT.

Relative to its sample, this clonotype is medium-sized. This beta chain was picked up by a library intended for alpha chains and is off target, so its count carries little meaning. J is TRBJ2-1 and V is TRBV6-1; 9 bases line up with TRBD2. Trimming cost V 3 bases and J 9 bases; bases outside gene matches: 15. Germline CDR1 reads MNHNS; CDR2 reads SASEGT. CDR3 length: 17 amino acids. In DNA form, the CDR3 reads TGTGCCAGCAGTGAGGGACTAGCTCTTGGGATGAAGGGTGAGCAGTTCTTC. It encodes CASSEGLALGMKGEQFF.

This clonotype was found many times. Found in a library prepared for alpha chains, this beta chain is an off-target read, and its abundance has little meaning. This rearrangement joins TRBV29-1 to TRBJ1-2; D may be TRBD1 (5 bases). Trimming took off 2 bases at V and 8 bases at J, with 15 bases between the two ends. The CDR3 extends over 13 amino acids. Germline loops: CDR1 SQVTM, CDR2 ANQGSEA. Written as DNA, the CDR3 is TGCAGCGTTGAAAGGGGCAGGGCGGGAGGCTACACCTTC. It encodes CSVERGRAGGYTF.

This clonotype appeared many times. The size of this beta chain means little, since it is a stray read in a library made for alpha chains. This chain links TRBV28 with TRBJ2-3; possible D gene TRBD1, 6 bases. Deletions cut 6 bases from V and 3 bases from J, with 13 bases between. This CDR3 contains 14 residues. Per germline, CDR1 MDHEN and CDR2 SYDVKM. The CDR3 here is CASSPWTETDTQYF. CDR3 bases: TGTGCCAGCAGCCCCTGGACAGAAACAGATACGCAGTATTTT.

By frequency in the sample, this clonotype is medium-sized (0.01 to 0.1%). The size of this beta chain means little, since it is a stray read in a library made for alpha chains. The rearrangement joins TRBV2 to TRBJ2-7; D is ambiguous. CDR3 size: 15 residues. V was trimmed by 4 bases and J by 3 bases, leaving 16 bases between them. Germline values: CDR1 SNHLY, CDR2 FYNNEI. CDR3 loop: CASSALGRTYYEQYF. The CDR3 nucleotides read TGTGCCAGCAGTGCGTTAGGGCGGACGTACTACGAGCAGTACTTC.

This clonotype was recorded many times. Because the library targeted alpha chains, this beta chain is an off-target read whose size means little. The chain has TRBV20-1 and TRBJ2-3; no reliable D call. The length of the CDR3 is 13 residues. Trimming cost V 6 bases and J 2 bases, with 12 bases left between them. The germline CDR1 and CDR2 sequences are DFQATT and SNEGSKA (reference sequence). CDR3 loop: CSALTPLTDTQYF. CDR3 nucleotide sequence: TGCAGTGCCTTGACCCCCCTCACAGATACGCAGTATTTT.

About this clonotype itself: This beta chain is a stray read from a library made for alpha chains; its abundance is not meaningful. The chain employs TRBV27 and TRBJ1-1; tentatively, D is TRBD1 (6 bases). V lost 5 bases and J 0 bases, leaving 10 bases between the germline ends. The CDR3 runs to 14 residues. Germline CDR1 MNHEY, CDR2 SMNVEV (reference sequence). The CDR3: CASSIGTMNTEAFF. The CDR3 region has the DNA TGTGCCAGCAGTATCGGGACAATGAACACTGAAGCTTTCTTT.

To note about this clonotype: This beta chain was picked up by a library intended for alpha chains and is off target, so its count carries little meaning. This chain links TRBV9 with TRBJ2-2; TRBD1 agrees at 8 bases. The CDR3 has 17 residues. Germline-derived CDR1 and CDR2 are SGDLS and YYNGEE. V gave up 1 base and J gave up 4 bases; unmatched junction bases: 9. The CDR3 is CASSVLGTGGGTGELFF. For the CDR3, the DNA is TGTGCCAGCAGCGTACTTGGTACAGGGGGAGGCACCGGGGAGCTGTTTTTT.

This clonotype was detected many times. Found in a library prepared for alpha chains, this beta chain is an off-target read, and its abundance has little meaning. The chain employs TRBV20-1 and TRBJ2-3; a possible D gene is TRBD2 (7 bases). This CDR3 is 12 amino acids long. Looked up from germline, CDR1 is DFQATT and CDR2 is SNEGSKA (reference sequence). CDR3 region: CSRGGAGDTQYF. CDR3 bases: TGCAGCCGTGGGGGGGCTGGAGATACGCAGTATTTT.

In its sample, this clonotype ranks as medium-sized. This beta chain slipped into a library made for alpha chains as a stray read, so its size is not meaningful. This chain uses TRBV30 with TRBJ2-3, with D possibly being TRBD1 (5 bases). With 2 bases removed from V and 2 bases from J, the gap between germline ends came to 11 bases. Germline V gene data show CDR1 as GTSNPN and CDR2 as SVGIG (reference sequence). CDR3 length: 14 amino acids. The CDR3 loop reads CAWSSGALTDTQYF. The DNA for the CDR3 is TGTGCCTGGAGTTCTGGGGCCCTCACAGATACGCAGTATTTT. The variable domain in full, completed from reference TRBV30 and TRBJ2-3, reads SQTIHQWPATLVQPVGSPLSLECTVEGTSNPNLYWYRQAAGRGLQLLFYSVGIGQISSEVPQNLSASRPQDRQFILSSKKLLLSDSGFYLCAWSSGALTDTQYFGPGTRLTVL.

This clonotype was observed many times. In a library made to pick up alpha chains, this beta chain is a stray read with a size that means little. The V gene is TRBV20-1, the J gene TRBJ1-5; D perhaps matches TRBD1 (5 bases). CDR1 and CDR2 (germline): DFQATT, SNEGSKA (reference sequence). This CDR3 is 16 amino acids long. V was cut by 0 bases and J by 7 bases, with 19 bases left in between. The CDR3 here is CSAREVSAGSTQPQHF. In nucleotides, the CDR3 is TGCAGTGCTAGAGAGGTCTCGGCAGGGTCGACGCAGCCCCAGCATTTT.

This clonotype was detected many times. This beta chain lies outside the target of a library built for alpha chains; its clone size means little. The chain joins TRBV5-1 to TRBJ1-2; D gene unclear. V lost 2 bases and J lost 2, with 16 bases in between. Germline CDR1 is SGHRS and CDR2 is YFSETQ. CDR3 size: 16 residues. The CDR3 spells CASSLNVPSGNYGYTF. For the CDR3, the DNA is TGCGCCAGCAGCTTAAATGTCCCCTCCGGCAACTATGGCTACACCTTC.

This clonotype was counted many times. Found in a library prepared for alpha chains, this beta chain is an off-target read, and its abundance has little meaning. This chain joins TRBV6-6 and TRBJ2-2, with D perhaps TRBD1 or TRBD2 (5 bases each). V lost 5 bases and J lost 4, with 14 bases in between. Germline CDR1 is MNHNY and CDR2 is SVGAGI (reference sequence). The CDR3 runs to 15 residues. The CDR3 bases are TGTGCCAGCAGTCCATCTCCGAGGGGCACCGGGGAGCTGTTTTTT. Protein sequence: CASSPSPRGTGELFF.

This clonotype ranks as medium-sized. This beta chain is an off-target read within a library intended for alpha chains, so its frequency means little. The CDR3 region is CASSLVQSNEQFF. The CDR3 DNA is TGTGCCAGCAGCTTAGTCCAGAGCAATGAGCAGTTCTTC. This chain joins TRBV7-2 and TRBJ2-1; unclear D gene. The CDR3 contains 13 residues. Germline V gene lookup returns CDR1 SGHTA and CDR2 FQGNSA. The V end was cut by 1 base, the J end by 6 bases, with 7 bases between.

This clonotype is medium-sized (0.01 to 0.1%) by share. Being off target in a library aimed at alpha chains, this beta chain has a size of little meaning. The rearrangement joins TRBV6-1 to TRBJ2-3, with 12 bases aligning to TRBD2. The CDR3 extends over 19 amino acids. Germline V gene sequence: CDR1 MNHNS, CDR2 SASEGT. Germline trimming cut 3 bases from V and 4 bases from J; bases unmatched to any gene: 14. Here the CDR3 reads CASSDMFWASGGAADTQYF. CDR3 nucleotide sequence: TGTGCCAGCAGTGACATGTTTTGGGCTAGCGGGGGGGCTGCAGATACGCAGTATTTT.

In its sample, this clonotype ranks as medium-sized. The size of this beta chain means little, since it is a stray read in a library made for alpha chains. This chain joins TRBV5-5 and TRBJ1-5; D might be TRBD1 (5 bases). V was trimmed by 2 bases and J by 7 bases, leaving 16 bases between them. CDR1 and CDR2 (germline): SGHKS, YYEKEE (reference sequence). The CDR3 extends over 15 amino acids. The CDR3 sequence is CASSLSMGVRQPQHF. For the CDR3, the DNA is TGTGCCAGCAGCTTAAGTATGGGGGTACGACAGCCCCAGCATTTT.

This clonotype showed up many times. This beta chain is an off-target read within a library intended for alpha chains, so its frequency means little. The genes are TRBV6-6 and TRBJ1-6; D ambiguous. This CDR3 spans 13 amino acids. Trimming stripped 5 bases from V and 6 bases from J, with 8 bases between. From germline, CDR1 is MNHNY and CDR2 SVGAGI (reference sequence). CDR3 sequence: CASSDISNSPLHF. The CDR3 coding sequence is TGTGCCAGCAGTGACATCAGTAATTCACCCCTCCACTTT.

This clonotype was recorded many times. This beta chain appears as a stray read in a library generated for alpha chains; its size is not informative. This chain's CDR3 is CASSLVVGQGNSPLHF. DNA for the CDR3: TGTGCCAGCAGCTTAGTGGTGGGACAGGGGAATTCACCCCTCCACTTT. The chain recombines TRBV7-2 with TRBJ1-6; TRBD1 agrees at 10 bases. J was trimmed by 7 bases and V by 1 base; bases with no gene match: 4. CDR1 and CDR2 (germline): SGHTA, FQGNSA. The CDR3 is 16 residues long.

This clonotype was counted many times. The library was built for alpha chains, so this beta chain is an off-target read and its size means little. This sequence joins TRBV28 and TRBJ1-5; the match to TRBD1 covers 9 bases. V shed 8 bases, J shed 6 bases, and the junction held 2 bases outside the gene matches. CDR1 is MDHEN, CDR2 SYDVKM, per germline. The CDR3 totals 12 residues. In DNA form, the CDR3 reads TGTGCCAGCCGGACAGGGGTTCAGCCCCAGCATTTT. This codes for CASRTGVQPQHF. The variable domain in full, with the rest retrieved from reference TRBV28 and TRBJ1-5, is DVKVTQSSRYLVKRTGEKVFLECVQDMDHENMFWYRQDPGLGLRLIYFSYDVKMKEKGDIPEGYSVSREKKERFSLILESASTNQTSMYLCASRTGVQPQHFGDGTRLSIL.

This clonotype showed up many times. For a library built for alpha chains, this beta chain is a stray read; little rests on its size. The J gene is TRBJ2-1, the V gene TRBV7-3, with D perhaps given as TRBD1 or TRBD2 (5 bases each). Trimming shortened V by 4 bases and J by 7 bases, and 8 bases separated the two germline ends. Germline lookup yields CDR1 SGHTA and CDR2 FQGTGA. This CDR3 contains 12 residues. This chain's CDR3 is CASSSEGNEQFF. The DNA for the CDR3 is TGTGCCAGCAGCTCCGAGGGGAATGAGCAGTTCTTC.

This clonotype showed up many times. This beta chain slipped into a library made for alpha chains as a stray read, so its size is not meaningful. The V and J genes are TRBV7-9 and TRBJ1-1, with D unclear. CDR1 is SEHNR and CDR2 is FQNEAQ in the germline V gene (reference sequence). The CDR3 is 14 amino acids. The germline V and J ends were trimmed by 5 bases and 1 base, with 11 bases remaining between them. CDR3 residues: CASSPSAPNTEAFF. The CDR3 DNA follows: TGTGCCAGCAGCCCCAGTGCTCCGAACACTGAAGCTTTCTTT.

Many counts were recorded for this clonotype. The library was designed around alpha chains, so this beta chain is a stray read whose abundance carries little weight. The chain links TRBV4-2 to TRBJ1-1; TRBD1 matches 8 bases. The germline CDR1 and CDR2 sequences are LGHNA and YNFKEQ. The CDR3 extends over 15 amino acids. The ends lost 3 bases at V and 1 base at J; junction bases unmatched: 4. The chain's CDR3 is CASSQGGQANTEAFF. The CDR3 DNA follows: TGTGCCAGCAGCCAGGGGGGACAGGCGAACACTGAAGCTTTCTTT.

Many counts were recorded for this clonotype. This beta chain is a stray read from a library made for alpha chains; its abundance is not meaningful. The chain carries TRBV12-3 or TRBV12-4 and TRBJ1-6, with a weak D call TRBD1 (5 bases). The CDR3 sequence is 17 residues long. V lost 2 bases, J lost 9 bases, and 20 bases lay in between. The CDR3 reads CASSLNLQVGVVSPLHF. The CDR3 region has the DNA TGTGCCAGCAGTTTAAATCTTCAGGTGGGGGTAGTTTCACCCCTCCACTTT.

This clonotype occurred many times. In a library made to pick up alpha chains, this beta chain is a stray read with a size that means little. The genes are TRBV7-2 and TRBJ2-7; D call uncertain. The V gene lost 6 bases and the J gene lost 2 bases, with 26 bases spanning the gap. Looked up from germline, CDR1 is SGHTA and CDR2 is FQGNSA. This CDR3 has 18 amino acids. The chain's CDR3 is CASSYKTPGPPNPYEQYF. In DNA, the CDR3 is TGTGCCAGCAGTTACAAAACCCCGGGCCCCCCGAATCCCTACGAGCAGTACTTC.

At least ten counts were recorded for this clonotype. Because this beta chain is a stray read in a library intended to capture alpha chains, its abundance should not be given much weight. The rearrangement joins TRBV4-3 to TRBJ2-5; D unclear. The germline V gene encodes CDR1 LGHNA and CDR2 YSLEER. Trimming stripped 2 bases from V and 4 bases from J, with 5 bases between. The CDR3 sequence is 12 residues long. The CDR3: CASSQSGETQYF. The CDR3 DNA is TGCGCCAGCAGCCAATCCGGAGAGACCCAGTACTTC.

The table lists this clonotype with many counts. This beta chain is a stray read from a library made for alpha chains; its abundance is not meaningful. The chain recombines TRBV6-5 with TRBJ1-1; TRBD1 is a possible D gene (5 bases). Looked up from germline, CDR1 is MNHEY and CDR2 is SVGAGI. This CDR3 spans 13 amino acids. The germline V and J ends were trimmed by 1 base and 11 bases, with 14 bases remaining between them. As DNA, the CDR3 is TGTGCCAGCAGTTACTGGTCAGGGCGAGAGGCTTTCTTT. Translation: CASSYWSGREAFF.

This clonotype was recorded a few times. For a library built for alpha chains, this beta chain is a stray read; little rests on its size. The chain links TRBV12-3 or TRBV12-4 to TRBJ1-2, with D perhaps matching TRBD1 (6 bases). Trimming shortened V by 5 bases and J by 4 bases, and 11 bases separated the two germline ends. The CDR3 covers 13 residues. CDR3 loop: CASSQGRLYGYTF. The CDR3 region has the DNA TGTGCCAGCAGTCAGGGGCGTCTCTATGGCTACACCTTC.

To note about this clonotype: Since the library was made to target alpha chains, this beta chain is a stray read and its abundance is not meaningful. The gene calls are TRBV7-8 and TRBJ2-1, with 11 bases fitting TRBD2. The CDR3 extends over 17 amino acids. CDR1 is SGHVS and CDR2 is FQNEAQ in the germline V gene. Trimming at V came to 6 bases and at J to 7 bases, leaving 14 bases not matched to a gene. CDR3 residues: CASSFALAGGLGNEQFF. CDR3 coding DNA: TGTGCCAGCAGTTTCGCATTAGCGGGAGGGCTTGGGAATGAGCAGTTCTTC.